One and the same sample provided the 10 T cell receptor beta chains below, sequenced in a study of human T cells and chemical hapten exposure. The sample's time point: healthy volunteer bleed at 6 weeks. The authors' total RNA extraction used unfractionated whole blood. TCRdb recomputed calls from the RACE reads with MiXCR, one row per CDR3 protein. The sample carries under 50,000 distinct CDR3 sequences, around 4% recorded once. What was sequenced was whole blood. The receptors shown here come from a human donor in good health. Some clones in this sample may be carry-over from other donors' samples.

The table lists this clonotype with many counts. This chain links TRBV21-1 with TRBJ2-5; the listed D gene, TRBD2, was not tested against the DNA. TRBV21-1 is a listed pseudogene. The CDR3 consists of 17 residues. CDR3 nucleotides: TGTGCCAGCAGCAAAGATTTCGGACCACCGCGGGAAGAGACCCAGTACTTC. Translating gives CASSKDFGPPREETQYF.

In this sample, this clonotype turned up many times. The V and J genes are TRBV7-8 and TRBJ2-5; TRBD2 might be the D (5 bases). CDR1 SGHVS and CDR2 FQNEAQ come from the germline V gene. The CDR3 is made up of 14 amino acids. Trimming cost V 5 bases and J 2 bases, with 12 bases left between them. This CDR3 is CASSPRGFQETQYF. The CDR3 coding sequence is TGTGCCAGCAGCCCCCGGGGATTTCAAGAGACCCAGTACTTC.

This clonotype was seen at least ten times. V usage is TRBV4-1 and J usage is TRBJ1-5; D is ambiguous. V dropped 0 bases and J dropped 7 bases, with 4 bases sitting between them. Per germline, CDR1 MGHRA and CDR2 YSYEKL. The CDR3 covers 12 residues. CDR3 region: CASSQDGQPQHF. In DNA form, the CDR3 reads TGCGCCAGCAGCCAAGATGGGCAGCCCCAGCATTTT.

Ten or more counts support this clonotype. The genes are TRBV11-2 and TRBJ2-1; no definite D call. The CDR3 is 15 residues long. Germline CDR1 is SGHAT and CDR2 is FQNNGV. The V and J ends lost 1 base and 0 bases respectively, with 7 bases between them. This CDR3 reads CASSLGVTSYNEQFF. CDR3 DNA: TGTGCCAGCAGCTTAGGCGTAACCTCCTACAATGAGCAGTTCTTC.

This clonotype was observed at least ten times. The chain employs TRBV24-1 and TRBJ2-5; D not resolved. V shed 9 bases and J shed 4 bases, with 14 bases lying between them. Germline CDR1 is KGHDR and CDR2 is SFDVKD. This CDR3 spans 13 amino acids. As DNA, the CDR3 is TGTGCCACCTCGAGCGACCCCAGAGAGACCCAGTACTTC. Protein product: CATSSDPRETQYF.

This clonotype has at least ten counts. The rearrangement links TRBV7-9 to TRBJ2-2; D is unresolved. Germline CDR1 SEHNR, CDR2 FQNEAQ (reference sequence). This CDR3 comprises 14 residues. V lost 1 base and J 3 bases, leaving 6 bases between the germline ends. The DNA of the CDR3 is TGTGCCAGCAGCTTAGAGGCAGACACCGGGGAGCTGTTTTTT. Amino acids: CASSLEADTGELFF.

The sample holds many counts of this clonotype. This chain connects TRBV20-1 to TRBJ2-1, with 13 bases fitting TRBD2. Unmatched junction bases numbered 3, after V lost 3 bases and J lost 10 bases. Looked up from germline, CDR1 is DFQATT and CDR2 is SNEGSKA (reference sequence). This CDR3 comprises 13 residues. CDR3: CSARGLAGIEQFF. CDR3 DNA: TGCAGTGCTAGGGGACTAGCGGGAATCGAGCAGTTCTTC.

This clonotype came up many times. The V and J genes are TRBV11-2 and TRBJ1-4; no clear D. Germline V lookup: CDR1 SGHAT, CDR2 FQNNGV. The CDR3 runs 17 residues. Trimming removed 5 bases from V and 6 bases from J, with 22 bases in between. In nucleotides, the CDR3 is TGTGCCAGCAGCCCCATCGGGATGCGGGTAAAGGATGAAAAACTGTTTTTT. Amino acids: CASSPIGMRVKDEKLFF. The variable domain in full, with the rest retrieved from reference TRBV11-2 and TRBJ1-4, is EAGVAQSPRYKIIEKRQSVAFWCNPISGHATLYWYQQILGQGPKLLIQFQNNGVVDDSQLPKDRFSAERLKGVDSTLKIQPAKLEDSAVYLCASSPIGMRVKDEKLFFGSGTQLSVL.

This clonotype turned up a few times. CDR3 sequence: CAWSVLKYGYTF. The CDR3 DNA reads TGTGCCTGGAGTGTACTAAAGTATGGCTACACCTTC. This chain uses TRBV30 with TRBJ1-2; D is unclear. Trimming removed 0 bases at V and 5 bases at J, with 7 bases between. The V gene's germline CDR1 is GTSNPN and CDR2 SVGIG (reference sequence). The CDR3 loop spans 12 amino acids.

There are many counts of this clonotype. J is TRBJ1-5 and V is TRBV19, with D unclear. V lost 1 base, J lost 1 base, and 5 bases lay in between. Germline values: CDR1 LNHDA, CDR2 SQIVND (reference sequence). The CDR3 spans 14 residues. As DNA, the CDR3 is TGTGCCAGTAGTATAGGGCGCAGCAATCAGCCCCAGCATTTT. Translation gives CASSIGRSNQPQHF. Using reference TRBV19 and TRBJ1-5 for the parts outside the CDR3, the full variable domain is DGGITQSPKYLFRKEGQNVTLSCEQNLNHDAMYWYRQDPGQGLRLIYYSQIVNDFQKGDIAEGYSVSREKKESFPLTVTSAQKNPTAFYLCASSIGRSNQPQHFGDGTRLSIL.